This entry is about one T cell receptor (beta chain). The data were produced by immunoSEQ multiplex PCR, yet TCRdb's version contains in-frame clones alone and is incomplete. The sample yields around 200,000 clones, 80% to 90% seen once. The data were obtained in a study of cytomegalovirus exposure and HLA in healthy donors. V shed 2 bases and J shed 0 bases, with 4 bases lying between them. The CDR3 loop spans 13 amino acids. The germline CDR1 and CDR2 sequences are LGHNT and FRNRAP. Sequences were obtained from PBMCs. The sequence was collected from a woman in her twenties or thirties in good health and CMV-seronegative. This rearrangement joins TRBV12-5 to TRBJ1-1; D gene uncertain. The CDR3 protein is CASGLLMNTEAFF. The CDR3 region has the DNA TGTGCTAGTGGTTTGTTAATGAACACTGAAGCTTTCTTT.